This entry concerns a single TCR beta chain. The antigen is undetermined. The sample is drawn from a study of OX40 agonist ivuxolimab in advanced cancers. The method was immunoSEQ multiplex PCR; TCRdb's version includes in-frame clones alone and lacks a portion of them. The repertoire holds about 61,000 clones, 82% seen once, with under 0.6% in the top ten. Study findings and constraints: Part of the nonresponder group also had normalized T-cell clonal expansion that was low. At 0.1 to 3.0 mg/kg, CD4+ and CD8+ blood T cells expanded clonally by week 6. Researchers report that CD8+ T cells had, on average, more expanded clones than CD4+.

Germline V CDR1 and CDR2: SGHRS, YFSETQ. The CDR3 loop spans 16 amino acids. V lost 3 bases to trimming and J lost 5 bases; unmatched junction nucleotides: 10. V and J are TRBV5-1 and TRBJ1-1, with 10 bases lining up with TRBD1. The receptor was derived from an adult with an advanced solid tumor such as melanoma, head and neck, liver or kidney cancer. The material sequenced was CD4+ or CD8+ T cells sorted from blood, taken in a trial of the OX40 agonist ivuxolimab. The CDR3 protein is CASSSRQGARGTEAFF. The CDR3 DNA reads as TGCGCCAGCAGCTCTAGACAGGGGGCGCGGGGGACTGAAGCTTTCTTT.